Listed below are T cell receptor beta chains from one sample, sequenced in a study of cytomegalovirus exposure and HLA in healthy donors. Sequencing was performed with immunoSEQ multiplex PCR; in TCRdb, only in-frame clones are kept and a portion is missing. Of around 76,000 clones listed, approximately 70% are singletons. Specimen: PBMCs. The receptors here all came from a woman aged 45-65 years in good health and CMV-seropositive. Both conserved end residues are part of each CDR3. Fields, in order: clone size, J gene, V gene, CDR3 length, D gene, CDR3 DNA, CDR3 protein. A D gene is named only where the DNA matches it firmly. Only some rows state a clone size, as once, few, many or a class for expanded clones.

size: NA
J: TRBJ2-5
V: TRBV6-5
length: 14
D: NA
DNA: TGTGCCAGCACCCACCGGGGATTGAGGGAGACCCAGTACTTC
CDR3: CASTHRGLRETQYF

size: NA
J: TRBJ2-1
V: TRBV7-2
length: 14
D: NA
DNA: TGTGCCAGCAAGGTTGCTAGTCGGGACAATGAGCAGTTCTTC
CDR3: CASKVASRDNEQFF

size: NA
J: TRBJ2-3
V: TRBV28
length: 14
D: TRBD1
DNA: TGTGCCAGCAGGACCGGGACAGGGAGGGATACGCAGTATTTT
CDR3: CASRTGTGRDTQYF

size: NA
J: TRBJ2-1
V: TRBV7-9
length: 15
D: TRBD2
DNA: TGTGCCAGCAGCTTAACGGTAGCGGGATATAAGGAGCAGTTCTTC
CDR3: CASSLTVAGYKEQFF

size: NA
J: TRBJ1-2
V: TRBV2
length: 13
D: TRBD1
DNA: TGTGCCAGCAGGGCAGGGGGAGGAGATGGCTACACCTTC
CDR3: CASRAGGGDGYTF

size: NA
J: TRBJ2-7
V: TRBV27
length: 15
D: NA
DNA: TGTGCCAGCAGTTCCTGGGGGCCTAGCTCCTACGAGCAGTACTTC
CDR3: CASSSWGPSSYEQYF

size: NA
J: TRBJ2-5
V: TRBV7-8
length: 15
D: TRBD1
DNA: TGTGCCAGCAGCCGGGGGACAGGGGGTGGAGAGACCCAGTACTTC
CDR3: CASSRGTGGGETQYF

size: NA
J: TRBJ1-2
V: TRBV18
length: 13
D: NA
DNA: TGTGCCAGCTCTCTTGACAGGAACTATGGCTACACCTTC
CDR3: CASSLDRNYGYTF

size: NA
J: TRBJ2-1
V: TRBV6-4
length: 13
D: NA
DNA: TGTGCCAGCAGTAGCGGGTCATACAATGAGCAGTTCTTC
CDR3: CASSSGSYNEQFF

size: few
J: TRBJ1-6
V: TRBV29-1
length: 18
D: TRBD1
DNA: TGCAGCGTTGATGGGACAGGCGGCGAATTAATAGGTAATTCACCCCTCCACTTT
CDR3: CSVDGTGGELIGNSPLHF

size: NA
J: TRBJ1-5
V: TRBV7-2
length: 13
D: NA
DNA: TGTGCCAGCAGCTTAAGAGGGAATCAGCCCCAGCATTTT
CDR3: CASSLRGNQPQHF